This is a list of T cell receptor beta chains from one sample in a study of regulatory T cells in long-lasting Graves disease. TCRdb redid the calling of the multiplex PCR reads with MiXCR, one entry per CDR3 protein. The table lists hundreds of thousands of distinct CDR3 sequences, less than 20% of them singletons, with 15% to 20% in the top ten. Another study also made use of these data, one on T cells in Graves' hyperthyroidism and ophthalmopathy.

The sequenced sample was peripheral blood mononuclear cells (PBMCs), obtained at new diagnosis, from a patient treated with antithyroid drugs. Receptors were obtained from a woman aged 30 to 39 with Graves disease. CDR3s leave out the opening cysteine and the closing phenylalanine or tryptophan. A D gene is named only where the DNA matches it firmly.

d_call: NA; j_call: TRBJ1-4; v_call: TRBV18; cdr3_aa: ASSPPGVEKLF
d_call: NA; j_call: TRBJ1-4; v_call: TRBV5-1; cdr3_aa: ASSSGSVLNEKLF
d_call: NA; j_call: TRBJ1-2; v_call: TRBV5-1; cdr3_aa: ASSLNRAPYGYT
d_call: TRBD1; j_call: TRBJ2-1; v_call: TRBV12-3/TRBV12-4; cdr3_aa: ASSFGTDNNEQF
d_call: NA; j_call: TRBJ1-2; v_call: TRBV20-1; cdr3_aa: SASTGRGYGYT
d_call: TRBD1; j_call: TRBJ1-5; v_call: TRBV6-1; cdr3_aa: ASSPTGTGDRNQPQH
d_call: NA; j_call: TRBJ2-7; v_call: TRBV5-5; cdr3_aa: ASSFVARSYEQY
d_call: NA; j_call: TRBJ2-3; v_call: TRBV10-2; cdr3_aa: ASSESYADTQY
d_call: NA; j_call: TRBJ2-7; v_call: TRBV11-1; cdr3_aa: ASSPDPATYYEQY
d_call: NA; j_call: TRBJ1-2; v_call: TRBV28; cdr3_aa: ATHDLNHGYT
d_call: TRBD2; j_call: NA; v_call: TRBV6-4; cdr3_aa: ASSSLAGEVGDEQF
d_call: NA; j_call: TRBJ1-5; v_call: TRBV20-1; cdr3_aa: SANRGTDTRPQH
d_call: NA; j_call: TRBJ2-2; v_call: TRBV24-1; cdr3_aa: ATSDPSLPGEYTGELF
d_call: NA; j_call: TRBJ1-1; v_call: TRBV24-1; cdr3_aa: ATSDSGLNSRDAF
d_call: TRBD1; j_call: TRBJ2-7; v_call: TRBV6-1; cdr3_aa: ASSQWTGGTYEQY
d_call: NA; j_call: TRBJ2-2; v_call: TRBV18; cdr3_aa: ASSPPSVPNTGELF
d_call: TRBD2; j_call: TRBJ2-2; v_call: TRBV7-9; cdr3_aa: ASSSLIAGNTGELF
d_call: NA; j_call: TRBJ1-1; v_call: TRBV4-2; cdr3_aa: ASSQEARGGRDTEAF
d_call: TRBD2; j_call: TRBJ2-7; v_call: TRBV12-3/TRBV12-4; cdr3_aa: ASSFVSGTRPYEQY
d_call: TRBD1; j_call: TRBJ1-4; v_call: TRBV20-1; cdr3_aa: SARVRGNEKLF
d_call: NA; j_call: TRBJ1-1; v_call: TRBV18; cdr3_aa: ASSPRAGDNTEAF
d_call: TRBD2; j_call: TRBJ2-7; v_call: TRBV12-3/TRBV12-4; cdr3_aa: ASSEGIAGGQYEQY
d_call: NA; j_call: TRBJ2-5; v_call: TRBV20-1; cdr3_aa: SARDQGGPESETQY
d_call: NA; j_call: TRBJ1-1; v_call: TRBV2; cdr3_aa: ASSADGNTEAF
d_call: NA; j_call: TRBJ1-2; v_call: TRBV30; cdr3_aa: AWREQGVNGYT
d_call: NA; j_call: TRBJ1-1; v_call: TRBV5-1; cdr3_aa: ASMEGQGGALGAF
d_call: NA; j_call: TRBJ1-1; v_call: TRBV30; cdr3_aa: AWSGSRAF
d_call: TRBD1; j_call: TRBJ2-3; v_call: TRBV29-1; cdr3_aa: SVKTQGATDTQY
d_call: NA; j_call: TRBJ2-5; v_call: TRBV7-9; cdr3_aa: ASSPSSGTGTQY
d_call: NA; j_call: TRBJ2-1; v_call: TRBV6-1; cdr3_aa: ASSPRQSTYNEQF